The present T cell receptor (beta chain) was sequenced within a study of metastatic and nonmetastatic thyroid tumors. Via MiXCR, TCRdb re-called the PCR reads. The sample consists of roughly 98,000 clones, about 15% of them appearing once. Study results and caveats: A significant increase in TCR beta diversity was reportedly seen in malignant thyroid tumors relative to benign nodules, in blood and tumor.

The germline V and J ends were trimmed by 1 base and 8 bases, with 4 bases remaining between them. Germline V gives CDR1 SGDLS, CDR2 YYNGEE. There are 11 residues in the CDR3. No treatment had been given to any patient before thyroid surgery. In this sample, this clone turned up many times. The antigen remains unidentified. This sequence was found in a female donor with papillary thyroid cancer or a benign thyroid nodule (not recorded which). Some clones in this sample may be carry-over from other donors' samples. The chain couples TRBV9 to TRBJ2-1; D not certain. Sample: blood. This CDR3 is CASSVLDEQFF. The CDR3 DNA follows: TGTGCCAGCAGCGTATTGGATGAGCAGTTCTTC.